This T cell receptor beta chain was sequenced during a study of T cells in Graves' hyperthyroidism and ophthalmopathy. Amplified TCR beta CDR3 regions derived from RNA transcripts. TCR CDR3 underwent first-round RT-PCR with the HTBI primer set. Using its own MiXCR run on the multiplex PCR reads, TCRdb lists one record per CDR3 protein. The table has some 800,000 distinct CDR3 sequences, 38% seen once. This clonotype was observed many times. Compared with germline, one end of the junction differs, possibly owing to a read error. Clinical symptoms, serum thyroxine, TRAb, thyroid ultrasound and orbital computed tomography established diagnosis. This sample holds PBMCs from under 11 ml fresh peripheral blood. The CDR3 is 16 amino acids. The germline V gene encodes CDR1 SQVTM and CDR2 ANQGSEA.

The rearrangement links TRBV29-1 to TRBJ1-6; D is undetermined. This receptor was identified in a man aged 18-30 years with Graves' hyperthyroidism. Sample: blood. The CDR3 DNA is TGCAGCGTGGAAGACTTAGGTGGAAGGGAAGGATCACCCCTCCACTTT. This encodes CSVEDLGGREGSPLHF. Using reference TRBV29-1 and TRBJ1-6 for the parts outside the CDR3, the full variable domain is SAVISQKPSRDICQRGTSLTIQCQVDSQVTMMFWYRQQPGQSLTLIATANQGSEATYESGFVIDKFPISRPNLTFSTLTVSNMSPEDSSIYLCSVEDLGGREGSPLHFGNGTRLTVT.